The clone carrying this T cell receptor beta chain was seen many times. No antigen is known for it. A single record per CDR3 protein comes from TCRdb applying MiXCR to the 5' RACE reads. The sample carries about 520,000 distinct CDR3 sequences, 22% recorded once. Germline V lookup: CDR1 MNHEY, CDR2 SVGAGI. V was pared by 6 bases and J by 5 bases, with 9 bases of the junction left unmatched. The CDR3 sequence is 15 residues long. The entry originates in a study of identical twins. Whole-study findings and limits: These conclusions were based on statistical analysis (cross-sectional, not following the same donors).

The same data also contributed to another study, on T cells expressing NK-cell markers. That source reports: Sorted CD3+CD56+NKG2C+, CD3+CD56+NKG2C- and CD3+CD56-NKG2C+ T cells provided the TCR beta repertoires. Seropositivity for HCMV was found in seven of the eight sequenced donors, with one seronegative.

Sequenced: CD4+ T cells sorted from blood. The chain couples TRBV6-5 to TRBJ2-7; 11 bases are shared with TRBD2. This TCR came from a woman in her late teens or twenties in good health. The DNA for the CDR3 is TGTGCCAGCAGATATAGCGGGAGGGTTCTCCACGAGCAGTACTTC. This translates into CASRYSGRVLHEQYF.